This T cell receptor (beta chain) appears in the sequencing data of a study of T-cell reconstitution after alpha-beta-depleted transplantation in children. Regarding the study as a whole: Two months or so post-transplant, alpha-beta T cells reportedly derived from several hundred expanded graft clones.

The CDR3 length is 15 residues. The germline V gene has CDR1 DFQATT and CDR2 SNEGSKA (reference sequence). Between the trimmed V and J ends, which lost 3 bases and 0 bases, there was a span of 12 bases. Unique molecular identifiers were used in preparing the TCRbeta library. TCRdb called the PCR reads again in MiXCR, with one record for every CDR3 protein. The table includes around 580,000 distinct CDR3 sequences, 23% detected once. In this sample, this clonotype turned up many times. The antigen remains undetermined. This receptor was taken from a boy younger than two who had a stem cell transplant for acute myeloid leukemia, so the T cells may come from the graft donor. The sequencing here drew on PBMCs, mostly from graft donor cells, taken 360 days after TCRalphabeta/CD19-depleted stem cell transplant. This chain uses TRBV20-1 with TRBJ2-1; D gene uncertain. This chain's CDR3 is CSASAGPSSYNEQFF. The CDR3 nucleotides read TGCAGTGCTAGTGCCGGGCCGAGCTCCTACAATGAGCAGTTCTTC.